This paragraph reports one T cell receptor beta chain. From germline, CDR1 is LNHDA and CDR2 SQIVND (reference sequence). The CDR3 is 14 amino acids. The ends were cut back, 2 bases at V and 4 bases at J, with 9 bases in the middle. The data originate from a study of blood T cell repertoires in COVID-19. Overall study: Sites in the United States, Italy and Spain provided acute and convalescent COVID-19 samples.

In the authors' methods: Estimated nucleated cell counts came from reference gene primer amplification. Clones were sequenced by immunoSEQ multiplex PCR, and TCRdb holds only the in-frame ones, with some missing. V, J and clone size are taken as reported in that table, and D and trimming were inferred from the DNA itself. The sample has roughly 430,000 clones, around 90% seen once. Those who participated ranged in age from roughly 18 to 100 years and resided in 20 to 30 US areas. The V and J genes are TRBV19 and TRBJ2-1; TRBD1 might be the D (6 bases). The TCR sequence derives from a woman in her forties with acute COVID-19. The sequenced sample consisted of PBMCs or T cells enriched from blood (not recorded which). The CDR3 is CASSITGQYNEQFF. Written as DNA, the CDR3 is TGTGCCAGTAGTATAACAGGACAGTACAATGAGCAGTTCTTC.